A single sample is the source of the 18 T cell receptor beta chains below, sequenced in a study of blood T cells in healthy people across ages. The authors ran a second PCR of about 7 to 12 cycles using a sample-barcoded 5' primer and a J-beta primer mix. MiXCR was run by TCRdb on the 5' RACE reads, yielding one entry per CDR3 protein. This repertoire shows 660,000 or so distinct CDR3 sequences, under 70% found once; its top ten account for roughly 34%. Sequenced sample: blood. Source of these receptors: a man aged 60 to 69 in good health.

V usage is TRBV20-1 and J usage is TRBJ2-3, with TRBD2 as a possible D gene (7 bases). The CDR3 has 23 residues. The V end was cut by 4 bases, the J end by 5 bases, with 43 bases between. CDR1 is DFQATT, CDR2 SNEGSKA, per germline (reference sequence). The CDR3 region is CSATGAGRGYLGGGSLGEDTQYF. The DNA for the CDR3 is TGCAGTGCTACCGGTGCCGGCCGGGGATATTTAGGCGGGGGCTCATTAGGTGAAGATACGCAGTATTTT.

The chain joins TRBV12-3 or TRBV12-4 to TRBJ2-1; D may correspond to TRBD1 or TRBD2 (5 bases each). This CDR3 has 12 amino acids. V lost 6 bases, J lost 10 bases, and 13 bases lay in between. The CDR3 DNA sequence: TGTGCCAGCAGGGAAGTGGGGGAAGAGCAGTTCTTC. Translating gives CASREVGEEQFF.

The rearrangement uses TRBV10-2 and TRBJ2-1, with D perhaps TRBD1 (5 bases). V dropped 2 bases and J dropped 5 bases, with 10 bases sitting between them. The germline CDR1 and CDR2 sequences are WSHSY and SAAADI. This CDR3 is built from 14 residues. CDR3 bases: TGCGCCAGCAGTGAGGTGGGGCGGAACAATGAGCAGTTCTTC. Amino acid sequence: CASSEVGRNNEQFF.

The genes are TRBV6-2 or TRBV6-3 and TRBJ2-1; D is unclear. V lost 6 bases to trimming and J lost 0 bases, with 15 bases between them. Germline assignment: CDR1 MNHEY and CDR2 SVGEGT. The CDR3 runs to 16 residues. The CDR3, as DNA: TGTGCCAGCAGGCGCCCGACACGGAGCTCCTACAATGAGCAGTTCTTC. Translation gives CASRRPTRSSYNEQFF.

This chain uses TRBV28 with TRBJ2-3; the match to TRBD2 covers 7 bases. Germline V gene sequence: CDR1 MDHEN, CDR2 SYDVKM. The CDR3 totals 15 residues. Trimming at V came to 6 bases and at J to 7 bases, leaving 13 bases not matched to a gene. This CDR3 is CASRKAGTLSNTQYF. The CDR3 coding sequence is TGTGCCAGCAGAAAAGCGGGAACGTTGTCAAATACGCAGTATTTT.

This clonotype appeared many times. V gene TRBV7-2 combines with J gene TRBJ2-7, with TRBD2 identical over 7 bases. V dropped 8 bases and J dropped 3; count of bases not matched to a gene: 10. Per germline, CDR1 SGHTA and CDR2 FQGNSA. The CDR3 consists of 14 residues. CDR3 region: CASGVSRDYYEQYF. CDR3 nucleotide sequence: TGTGCCAGCGGTGTATCCAGGGACTACTACGAGCAGTACTTC. Looking up the rest from reference TRBV7-2 and TRBJ2-7 gives the full variable domain: GAGVSQSPSNKVTEKGKDVELRCDPISGHTALYWYRQSLGQGLEFLIYFQGNSAPDKSGLPSDRFSAERTGGSVSTLTIQRTQQEDSAVYLCASGVSRDYYEQYFGPGTRLTVT.

The rearrangement uses TRBV27 and TRBJ2-3; a possible D gene is TRBD2 (5 bases). Germline V gene data show CDR1 as MNHEY and CDR2 as SMNVEV (reference sequence). The germline V and J ends were trimmed by 8 bases and 4 bases, with 13 bases remaining between them. This CDR3 region has 13 residues. The CDR3 DNA is TGTGCCAGCCGGACGAACGGGGCAGATACGCAGTATTTT. It yields the protein CASRTNGADTQYF.

The chain is built from TRBV7-2 and TRBJ1-4; D is ambiguous. Trimming took 5 bases from V and 8 from J, leaving 12 bases between them. From germline, CDR1 is SGHTA and CDR2 FQGNSA. The CDR3 has 13 residues. The CDR3 nucleotides are TGTGCCAGCAGCGTAACTTGGGAAGAAAAACTGTTTTTT. Amino acid sequence: CASSVTWEEKLFF. Complete variable domain (other parts from reference TRBV7-2 and TRBJ1-4): GAGVSQSPSNKVTEKGKDVELRCDPISGHTALYWYRQSLGQGLEFLIYFQGNSAPDKSGLPSDRFSAERTGGSVSTLTIQRTQQEDSAVYLCASSVTWEEKLFFGSGTQLSVL.

This clonotype has at least ten counts. The genes are TRBV3-1 and TRBJ2-7; TRBD1 or TRBD2 may be the D gene (5 bases each). Between the trimmed V and J ends, which lost 8 bases and 6 bases, there was a span of 11 bases. CDR1 and CDR2 from the germline V gene are LGHDT and YNNKEL (reference sequence). There are 11 residues in the CDR3. CDR3 region: CASRGGGEQYF. Written as DNA, the CDR3 is TGTGCCAGCCGTGGGGGTGGCGAGCAGTACTTC.

This rearrangement joins TRBV4-1 to TRBJ2-1; 8 positions agree with TRBD1. The germline CDR1 and CDR2 sequences are MGHRA and YSYEKL. This CDR3 spans 15 amino acids. V dropped 1 base and J dropped 6; count of bases not matched to a gene: 5. CDR3 amino acids: CASSQGRTGFNEQFF. CDR3 DNA sequence: TGCGCCAGCAGCCAAGGGAGGACAGGGTTCAATGAGCAGTTCTTC.

A few counts support this clonotype. The chain recombines TRBV28 with TRBJ2-3, with a weak D call TRBD2 (6 bases). With 3 bases removed from V and 3 bases from J, the gap between germline ends came to 10 bases. This CDR3 has 14 residues. Germline V gene lookup returns CDR1 MDHEN and CDR2 SYDVKM. The DNA for the CDR3 is TGTGCCAGCAGTTTGGACTATCGTACAGATACGCAGTATTTT. Residues: CASSLDYRTDTQYF.

J is TRBJ2-3 and V is TRBV24-1; the D gene is possibly TRBD1 (5 bases). The CDR3 is 13 amino acids. Trimming removed 3 bases at V and 6 bases at J, with 9 bases between. CDR1 is KGHDR and CDR2 is SFDVKD in the germline V gene. CDR3 region: CATSDDQGDTQYF. CDR3 coding DNA: TGTGCCACCAGTGATGACCAGGGTGATACGCAGTATTTT.

This clonotype was seen only a few times. The conserved closing phenylalanine or tryptophan is absent in this CDR3, likely reflecting a read error. The DNA is left out, because the CDR3 cannot be placed on it with certainty; the CDR3 is given as TCRdb lists it. The chain employs TRBV7-9 and TRBJ2-1; TRBD1 is the table's D call and was not checked against the DNA. Counting both end residues, the CDR3 totals 14 amino acids. Germline V gene sequence: CDR1 SEHNR, CDR2 FQNEAQ (reference sequence). CDR3 residues: CASSLGTGEGEQFI.

This clonotype was counted only a few times. J is TRBJ2-1 and V is TRBV29-1, with TRBD2 identical over 11 bases. CDR3 length: 17 amino acids. Germline trimming cut 0 bases from V and 10 bases from J; bases unmatched to any gene: 14. Germline CDR1 is SQVTM and CDR2 is ANQGSEA. In DNA form, the CDR3 reads TGCAGCGTTGAAGATGGGGCTAGCGGGGGGCCCCTGGGCGAGCAGTTCTTC. Its translation: CSVEDGASGGPLGEQFF.

This clonotype was picked up one time. The chain has TRBV10-2 and TRBJ1-2, with a weak D call TRBD1 (6 bases). Trimming took off 6 bases at V and 5 bases at J, with 16 bases between the two ends. Germline assignment: CDR1 WSHSY and CDR2 SAAADI. This CDR3 has 14 amino acids. The CDR3 region has the DNA TGCGCCAGCAGCGCCCAACAGGGTCCTTATGGCTACACCTTC. Translated, it gives CASSAQQGPYGYTF.

The chain recombines TRBV6-2 or TRBV6-3 with TRBJ2-7, with 9 nucleotides matching TRBD2. The CDR3 has 15 amino acids. Germline lookup yields CDR1 MNHEY and CDR2 SVGEGT. The V and J ends lost 8 bases and 0 bases, in that order; junction bases with no gene match: 8. The CDR3 region has the DNA TGTGCCAGCCGACACCTAGCGGGGAGCTCCTACGAGCAGTACTTC. Its translation is CASRHLAGSSYEQYF.

V gene TRBV2 combines with J gene TRBJ2-1; weak D call: TRBD1 (6 bases). TRBJ2-7 explains the end of the DNA better; the J call may be wrong. The CDR3 consists of 14 residues. Per the germline V gene, CDR1 is SNHLY and CDR2 is FYNNEI. CDR3 protein: CASRYRVGIYEQYF. In DNA form, the CDR3 reads TGTGCCAGCAGGTACAGGGTTGGGATCTACGAGCAGTACTTC.

The chain links TRBV5-1 to TRBJ2-1; D not certain. Germline values: CDR1 SGHRS, CDR2 YFSETQ. Trimming pared 0 bases from V and 10 bases from J, leaving 5 bases between. The CDR3 consists of 11 residues. The CDR3 protein is CASSLAYEQFF. DNA of the CDR3: TGCGCCAGCAGCTTGGCGTACGAGCAGTTCTTC.